The clone carrying this TCR beta chain was seen repeatedly, ten times or more. TCR beta VDJ and CDR3 profiling used genomic DNA as template. TCRdb re-analysed the reads in MiXCR, keeping a single row per CDR3 protein. The sample yields 310,000 or so distinct CDR3 sequences, roughly 61% seen once. These data are taken from a study of CD8+CD57+ T cells in acquired aplastic anemia. The sequenced patients had an expansion of CD8+CD57+ cells seen by flow cytometry. With V trimmed by 6 bases and J by 8 bases, 17 bases remained unmatched. The germline V gene encodes CDR1 SEHNR and CDR2 FQNEAQ (reference sequence). There are 16 residues in the CDR3.

The TCR was taken from a human donor with aplastic anemia. The source material was sorted CD4+, CD8+, or CD8+CD57+ T cells (not recorded which) from PBMCs. The chain is built from TRBV7-9 and TRBJ2-3; 7 bases line up with TRBD1. This chain's CDR3 is CASRSTGTALVGTQYF. The CDR3, as DNA: TGTGCCAGCAGGTCTACCGGGACAGCCCTTGTGGGTACGCAGTATTTT.